These T cell receptor beta chains were read from a single sample in a study of control samples from healthy donors and cancer patients. Assay: immunoSEQ multiplex PCR; the TCRdb copy retains only in-frame clones and omits some. The table lists roughly 140,000 clones, 93% of them singletons. Material for sequencing was blood. The receptors originated from a man between 45 and 60 years old in good health. Both conserved end residues are part of each CDR3. D genes are given only for firm matches. Size is stated for part of the rows, as once, few or many counts, or as a class when the clone is expanded.

V: TRBV28
size: -
J: TRBJ1-1
D: -
DNA: TGTGCCAGCAGACGGGGGGGCGCGGGGACTGAAGCTTTCTTT
CDR3: CASRRGGAGTEAFF

V: TRBV7-8
size: once
J: TRBJ1-1
D: TRBD1
DNA: TGTGCCAGCACCGCCTTCCAGGGGGCGCAAACTGAAGCTTTCTTT
CDR3: CASTAFQGAQTEAFF

V: TRBV6-2/TRBV6-3
size: -
J: TRBJ2-1
D: -
DNA: TGTGCCAGCAGTTGGGCTCTCAATGAGCAGTTCTTC
CDR3: CASSWALNEQFF

V: TRBV5-1
size: -
J: TRBJ1-2
D: -
DNA: TGCGCCAGCAGCTTGGGGACACGCACCCCAGAAGGCTACACCTTC
CDR3: CASSLGTRTPEGYTF

V: TRBV27
size: -
J: TRBJ2-1
D: TRBD2
DNA: TGTGCCAGCAGTGTGACTAGCGGGAGCTACAATGAGCAGTTCTTC
CDR3: CASSVTSGSYNEQFF

V: TRBV5-1
size: -
J: TRBJ2-3
D: -
DNA: TGCGCCAGCACAACAGGGCCCGGCACAGATACGCAGTATTTT
CDR3: CASTTGPGTDTQYF

V: TRBV14
size: -
J: TRBJ1-4
D: -
DNA: TGTGCCAGCAGCCAAGTAACGGGGTTTAATGAAAAACTGTTTTTT
CDR3: CASSQVTGFNEKLFF

V: TRBV11-3
size: -
J: TRBJ2-2
D: -
DNA: TGTGCCAGCAGCTTCACCCGAGGGGACACCGGGGAGCTGTTTTTT
CDR3: CASSFTRGDTGELFF

V: TRBV4-1
size: -
J: TRBJ2-1
D: -
DNA: TGCGCCAGCAGCCAAGGGGCGGGAACCTACAATGAGCAGTTCTTC
CDR3: CASSQGAGTYNEQFF

V: TRBV7-9
size: -
J: TRBJ2-4
D: TRBD1
DNA: TGTGCCAGCAGCTCCGGGACAGGGAAAAACATTCAGTACTTC
CDR3: CASSSGTGKNIQYF

V: TRBV5-1
size: -
J: TRBJ1-2
D: -
DNA: TGCGCCAGCAGCTTGGCGGGGGGCGGCTACACCTTC
CDR3: CASSLAGGGYTF

V: TRBV3-1/TRBV3-2
size: -
J: TRBJ1-3
D: -
DNA: TGTGCCAGCAGCCAAGGGGGCTACTCTGGAAACACCATATATTTT
CDR3: CASSQGGYSGNTIYF

V: TRBV19
size: -
J: TRBJ1-4
D: -
DNA: TGTGCCAGTAGTATCGGTTTTGGGTTGTCTGCTGAAAAACTGTTTTTT
CDR3: CASSIGFGLSAEKLFF

V: TRBV6-5
size: -
J: TRBJ1-1
D: -
DNA: TGTGCCAGCAGCCCCAAGGGGGGGAGGAGCACTGAAGCTTTCTTT
CDR3: CASSPKGGRSTEAFF

V: TRBV5-1
size: -
J: TRBJ2-7
D: TRBD2
DNA: TGCGCCAGCAGCGAGACTAGCGGGGCCTACGAGCAGTACTTC
CDR3: CASSETSGAYEQYF

V: TRBV28
size: -
J: TRBJ1-6
D: -
DNA: TGTGCCAGCAGTTTAGAGGGGTTCGGGGACACCCTCCACTTT
CDR3: CASSLEGFGDTLHF

V: TRBV9
size: -
J: TRBJ2-1
D: TRBD2
DNA: TGTGCCAGCAGCGTAGTAGTAGCGGGAGGGCCTAGGGTTAATGAGCAGTTCTTC
CDR3: CASSVVVAGGPRVNEQFF

V: TRBV2
size: -
J: TRBJ2-7
D: -
DNA: TGTGCCAGCAGTGAGGGGGTCCCCACCTACGAGCAGTACTTC
CDR3: CASSEGVPTYEQYF

V: TRBV19
size: -
J: TRBJ1-3
D: -
DNA: TGTGCCAGCTCAAGAACAACTGGAAACACCATATATTTT
CDR3: CASSRTTGNTIYF

V: TRBV19
size: -
J: TRBJ2-7
D: -
DNA: TGTGCCAGTAGTATTACGGTTTTCTACGAGCAGTACTTC
CDR3: CASSITVFYEQYF

V: TRBV5-1
size: -
J: TRBJ2-3
D: -
DNA: TGCGCCAGCAGCTTGAGCGGAGAAACCACAGATACGCAGTATTTT
CDR3: CASSLSGETTDTQYF

V: TRBV27
size: few
J: TRBJ1-5
D: -
DNA: TGTGCCAGCAGTTCAAGTCGCAATCAGCCCCAGCATTTT
CDR3: CASSSSRNQPQHF

V: TRBV4-2
size: -
J: TRBJ2-4
D: TRBD1
DNA: TGTGCCAGCAGCCAAGACCGGGACAGGGGCAATCCGGTAGCCAAAAACATTCAGTACTTC
CDR3: CASSQDRDRGNPVAKNIQYF

V: TRBV11-1
size: -
J: TRBJ2-7
D: -
DNA: TGTGCCAGCAGCTTCGAGTCAAGGATCGAGCAGTACTTC
CDR3: CASSFESRIEQYF

V: TRBV3-1/TRBV3-2
size: -
J: TRBJ2-4
D: TRBD2
DNA: TGTGCCAGCAGCCGAAGGACTGGCGGGAGTATTTTAGCCAAAAACATTCAGTACTTC
CDR3: CASSRRTGGSILAKNIQYF

V: TRBV5-4
size: -
J: TRBJ1-2
D: -
DNA: TGTGCCAGCAGCTTCGTAGGGAACTATGGCTACACCTTC
CDR3: CASSFVGNYGYTF

V: TRBV19
size: -
J: TRBJ1-2
D: -
DNA: TGTGCCAGTAGTATATCGGGGCCCCGGATCTATGGCTACACCTTC
CDR3: CASSISGPRIYGYTF

V: TRBV19
size: once
J: TRBJ1-1
D: TRBD1
DNA: TGTGCCAGTAGTATCAGACAGGGGTGGTCCGTGAACACTGAAGCTTTCTTT
CDR3: CASSIRQGWSVNTEAFF

V: TRBV5-5
size: once
J: TRBJ2-2
D: TRBD2
DNA: TGTGCCAGCAGCAGCGGGACTACCAGCGGGGAGCTGTTTTTT
CDR3: CASSSGTTSGELFF

V: TRBV28
size: once
J: TRBJ2-7
D: -
DNA: TGTGCCAGCAGGTTTAGACGTTCCCCCAGCTCCTACGAGCAGTACTTC
CDR3: CASRFRRSPSSYEQYF

V: TRBV30
size: -
J: TRBJ1-5
D: TRBD1
DNA: TGTGCCTGGAGTAGGACAGGGATAAATCAGCCCCAGCATTTT
CDR3: CAWSRTGINQPQHF

V: TRBV11-2
size: -
J: TRBJ2-3
D: -
DNA: TGTGCCAGCAGTTTAACCAGCGTAGCAGATACGCAGTATTTT
CDR3: CASSLTSVADTQYF

V: TRBV9
size: -
J: TRBJ2-1
D: -
DNA: TGTGCCAGCAGTCGGACAGTTTACAATGAGCAGTTCTTC
CDR3: CASSRTVYNEQFF